The 31 T cell receptor beta chains below come from one sample, sequenced in a study of T-cell memory formation after mild COVID-19. TCRdb recomputed calls from the 5' RACE reads with MiXCR, one row per CDR3 protein. The sample consists of about 400,000 distinct CDR3 sequences, 23% of them appearing once. What was sequenced was PBMCs or a T cell subset sorted from them (not recorded which). The source is an adult woman who had mild COVID-19 (a few samples of this study predate the infection). Cell type and time point are not known.

This chain links TRBV7-8 with TRBJ1-2; TRBD1 matches 7 bases. The J segment lost 0 bases and the V segment lost 4 bases, leaving 2 bases of the junction unmatched. Per germline, CDR1 SGHVS and CDR2 FQNEAQ. This CDR3 spans 14 amino acids. The DNA of the CDR3 is TGTGCCAGCAGCTACAGGGGATCTAACTATGGCTACACCTTC. This sequence encodes CASSYRGSNYGYTF. The whole variable domain, remainder taken from reference TRBV7-8 and TRBJ1-2, is GAGVSQSPRYKVAKRGQDVALRCDPISGHVSLFWYQQALGQGPEFLTYFQNEAQLDKSGLPSDRFFAERPEGSVSTLKIQRTQQEDSAVYLCASSYRGSNYGYTFGSGTRLTVV.

The chain links TRBV7-9 to TRBJ2-1, with D unresolved. The germline V gene has CDR1 SEHNR and CDR2 FQNEAQ (reference sequence). The CDR3 has 15 residues. V was cut by 1 base and J by 9 bases, with 16 bases left in between. The DNA of the CDR3 is TGTGCCAGCAGCTTAGTAAGCTGGGGTTGGAGTGAGCAGTTCTTC. This encodes CASSLVSWGWSEQFF. Looking up the rest from reference TRBV7-9 and TRBJ2-1 gives the full variable domain: DTGVSQNPRHKITKRGQNVTFRCDPISEHNRLYWYRQTLGQGPEFLTYFQNEAQLEKSRLLSDRFSAERPKGSFSTLEIQRTEQGDSAMYLCASSLVSWGWSEQFFGPGTRLTVL.

The DNA of the CDR3 is TGTGCCTGGAGTGTACTAGCTGGGGCCAACGTCCTGACTTTC. Protein sequence: CAWSVLAGANVLTF. The rearrangement joins TRBV30 to TRBJ2-6; perhaps TRBD2 as D (5 bases). The germline CDR1 and CDR2 sequences are GTSNPN and SVGIG (reference sequence). V shed 0 bases and J shed 2 bases, with 5 bases lying between them. CDR3 length: 14 amino acids.

The V call is TRBV7-3, the J call TRBJ2-5; unclear D gene. CDR3 length: 13 residues. V lost 5 bases and J 2 bases, leaving 9 bases between the germline ends. Germline CDR1 and CDR2: SGHTA and FQGTGA. DNA of the CDR3: TGTGCCAGCAGCCCCATGATTCAAGAGACCCAGTACTTC. Translating gives CASSPMIQETQYF.

The V call is TRBV2, the J call TRBJ2-3; D possibly corresponds to TRBD1 (5 bases). This CDR3 region has 16 residues. Germline CDR1 and CDR2: SNHLY and FYNNEI. Trimming stripped 0 bases from V and 0 bases from J, with 10 bases between. CDR3 sequence reads: CASSEATARSTDTQYF. The CDR3 coding sequence is TGTGCCAGCAGTGAAGCGACAGCAAGGAGCACAGATACGCAGTATTTT.

The gene calls are TRBV5-1 and TRBJ2-7, with 10 bases matching TRBD1. Trimming removed 5 bases from V and 3 bases from J; junction bases left unmatched: 11. There are 16 residues in the CDR3. Germline V CDR1 and CDR2: SGHRS, YFSETQ. CDR3 bases: TGCGCCAGCAGTCATCAGACGGGACAGGGGAACTACGAGCAGTACTTC. As protein: CASSHQTGQGNYEQYF.

The chain combines TRBV6-4 with TRBJ2-1; a weak D match, TRBD1 (6 bases). CDR3 length: 13 residues. Per germline, CDR1 MRHNA and CDR2 SNTAGT. Trimming took 5 bases from V and 8 from J, leaving 13 bases between them. The CDR3 spells CASSPTGWDEQFF. The CDR3 DNA sequence: TGTGCCAGCAGTCCTACAGGGTGGGATGAGCAGTTCTTC.

CDR3 sequence: CASSYRDTSWNEQFF. The CDR3 DNA reads as TGCGCCAGCAGCTACCGGGATACATCCTGGAATGAGCAGTTCTTC. The rearrangement joins TRBV4-3 to TRBJ2-1, with a weak D call TRBD2 (5 bases). This CDR3 has 15 amino acids. Trimming removed 5 bases from V and 7 bases from J, with 18 bases in between. Germline V CDR1 and CDR2: LGHNA, YSLEER.

The chain combines TRBV18 with TRBJ1-1; the D is unclear. Trimming took off 4 bases at V and 0 bases at J, with 9 bases between the two ends. Germline V gene data show CDR1 as KGHSH and CDR2 as LQKENI. CDR3 length: 14 residues. CDR3 DNA sequence: TGTGCCAGCTCACTCGGCTATATGAACACTGAAGCTTTCTTT. Translated, it gives CASSLGYMNTEAFF.

Only a few counts were recorded for this clonotype. The chain joins TRBV5-1 to TRBJ2-7; 7 nucleotides align to TRBD2. This CDR3 has 13 residues. With 5 bases clipped from V and 6 bases from J, the junction kept 8 bases outside the gene matches. Per germline, CDR1 SGHRS and CDR2 YFSETQ. CDR3 coding DNA: TGCGCCAGCAGAGGCGGGGGTGGCGGCGAGCAGTACTTC. Translating gives CASRGGGGGEQYF.

CDR3 sequence (DNA): TGTGCCAGCAGCGGAACGACAGGGAACATTCAGTACTTC. Amino acids: CASSGTTGNIQYF. The chain employs TRBV5-5 and TRBJ2-4; 7 nucleotides agree with TRBD1. Germline V gene data show CDR1 as SGHKS and CDR2 as YYEKEE (reference sequence). J lost 7 bases, V lost 4 bases, and 5 bases had no gene match. The CDR3 extends over 13 amino acids.

J is TRBJ1-6 and V is TRBV12-3 or TRBV12-4, with 12 bases identical to TRBD1. This CDR3 is built from 11 residues. V lost 10 bases, J lost 17 bases, and 6 bases stayed unmatched. CDR3 DNA: TGTGCCACGGGACAGGGGGCGGTCGTCCACTTT. Residues: CATGQGAVVHF.

A few counts support this clonotype. V gene TRBV10-2 combines with J gene TRBJ2-6; D perhaps matches TRBD2 (5 bases). From germline, CDR1 is WSHSY and CDR2 SAAADI. The CDR3 sequence is 13 residues long. V was clipped by 7 bases and J by 3 bases, with 7 bases between them. The CDR3 sequence is CASTRDGANVLTF. The CDR3, as DNA: TGCGCCAGCACCCGGGATGGGGCCAACGTCCTGACTTTC.

Only a few counts were recorded for this clonotype. The chain combines TRBV7-8 with TRBJ1-2; the match to TRBD1 covers 10 bases. CDR1 SGHVS and CDR2 FQNEAQ come from the germline V gene. CDR3 length: 15 residues. Trimming took 2 bases from V and 6 from J; bases not matched to a gene: 6. CDR3 amino acids: CASSLFPGTGDGYTF. The CDR3 region has the DNA TGTGCCAGCAGCTTATTCCCCGGGACAGGGGATGGCTACACCTTC.

The V gene is TRBV27, the J gene TRBJ2-3, with TRBD2 identical over 14 bases. CDR1 and CDR2 from the germline V gene are MNHEY and SMNVEV (reference sequence). This CDR3 region has 15 residues. V trimming: 5 bases; J trimming: 5 bases; junction bases outside the gene matches: 3. DNA for the CDR3: TGTGCCAGCAGTACGGGGACTAGCGGGAGAGATACGCAGTATTTT. This sequence encodes CASSTGTSGRDTQYF.

The chain couples TRBV2 to TRBJ2-5; TRBD2 is a possible D gene (5 bases). With 4 bases removed from V and 2 bases from J, the gap between germline ends came to 8 bases. Germline CDR1 and CDR2: SNHLY and FYNNEI. The CDR3 length is 13 residues. Here the CDR3 DNA reads TGTGCCAGCAGTGGGACTGTTCAAGAGACCCAGTACTTC. Translation gives CASSGTVQETQYF.

In this sample, this clonotype turned up a few times. V is TRBV6-5 and J is TRBJ2-1; TRBD1 aligns across 8 bases. This CDR3 region has 15 residues. J was trimmed by 5 bases and V by 6 bases; bases with no gene match: 9. The germline gives CDR1 MNHEY, CDR2 SVGAGI. In nucleotides, the CDR3 is TGTGCCAGCAGAACACAGGGGGTAGTCCACAATGAGCAGTTCTTC. Its protein product is CASRTQGVVHNEQFF.

The chain has TRBV6-2 or TRBV6-3 and TRBJ2-1; D not certain. V lost 8 bases, J lost 5 bases, and 13 bases lay in between. The length of the CDR3 is 13 residues. The germline V gene has CDR1 MNHEY and CDR2 SVGEGT. CDR3 nucleotides: TGTGCCAGCGGCGTTTGGGCTCACAATGAGCAGTTCTTC. Translation gives CASGVWAHNEQFF.

The chain uses TRBV12-3 or TRBV12-4 and TRBJ1-1; possible D gene TRBD1, 5 bases. This CDR3 has 14 residues. The V end was cut by 3 bases, the J end by 6 bases, with 14 bases between. CDR3 loop: CASSFRDGGPEAFF. DNA for the CDR3: TGTGCCAGCAGTTTCCGGGACGGAGGACCTGAAGCTTTCTTT.

This clonotype was counted only a few times. This CDR3 reads CASSLERHSYEQYF. CDR3 coding DNA: TGTGCCAGCAGCTTGGAAAGACACTCCTACGAGCAGTACTTC. The chain recombines TRBV5-4 with TRBJ2-7; no firm D call. The germline CDR1 and CDR2 sequences are SGHNT and YYREEE (reference sequence). The V end lost 0 bases, the J end lost 0 bases, and 7 bases lay between the germline ends. CDR3 length: 14 amino acids.

CDR3 nucleotide sequence: TGCAGTGCTCTCAGGGGGCAGTTCAACGAGCAGTACTTC. Amino acids: CSALRGQFNEQYF. This chain joins TRBV20-1 and TRBJ2-7, with 8 bases identical to TRBD1. This CDR3 is built from 13 residues. Trimming at V came to 5 bases and at J to 5 bases, leaving 8 bases not matched to a gene. Germline values: CDR1 DFQATT, CDR2 SNEGSKA (reference sequence).

There are a few counts of this clonotype. This rearrangement joins TRBV20-1 to TRBJ2-5; D gene unclear. V dropped 3 bases and J dropped 7 bases, with 6 bases sitting between them. The CDR3 is made up of 10 amino acids. The germline gives CDR1 DFQATT, CDR2 SNEGSKA (reference sequence). The CDR3 sequence is CSASSRTQYF. As DNA, the CDR3 is TGCAGTGCTAGTTCACGGACCCAGTACTTC.

The chain uses TRBV5-5 and TRBJ1-2; tentatively, D is TRBD1 (5 bases). V lost 2 bases and J 4 bases, leaving 15 bases between the germline ends. Germline V gene data show CDR1 as SGHKS and CDR2 as YYEKEE (reference sequence). The CDR3 is 15 residues long. CDR3: CASSFSSGSPYGYTF. CDR3 DNA sequence: TGTGCCAGCAGCTTCTCTTCAGGGAGCCCCTATGGCTACACCTTC.

There are a few counts of this clonotype. The chain joins TRBV20-1 to TRBJ1-5; possible D gene TRBD1, 5 bases. This CDR3 is built from 15 residues. Germline assignment: CDR1 DFQATT and CDR2 SNEGSKA (reference sequence). V lost 0 bases and J lost 1, with 10 bases in between. Here the CDR3 DNA reads TGCAGTGCTAGAGATCCGGGGGGGAGCAATCAGCCCCAGCATTTT. It yields the protein CSARDPGGSNQPQHF.

The chain employs TRBV4-2 and TRBJ2-3; 9 nucleotides agree with TRBD2. Germline CDR1 LGHNA, CDR2 YNFKEQ. The CDR3 covers 17 residues. With V trimmed by 4 bases and J by 2 bases, 10 bases remained unmatched. The CDR3 spells CASSLGSSGGPTDTQYF. The CDR3, as DNA: TGTGCCAGCAGCCTGGGGAGTAGCGGGGGTCCCACAGATACGCAGTATTTT.

This clonotype has only a few counts. The rearrangement uses TRBV5-1 and TRBJ2-1, with TRBD1 matching over 7 bases. The ends lost 4 bases at V and 4 bases at J; junction bases unmatched: 8. Germline CDR1 and CDR2: SGHRS and YFSETQ. The CDR3 has 15 residues. The DNA for the CDR3 is TGCGCCAGCAGCCTGACAGGGAACGAGTACAATGAGCAGTTCTTC. Protein: CASSLTGNEYNEQFF.

This chain links TRBV5-6 with TRBJ2-1, with 7 bases lining up with TRBD1. Germline CDR1 SGHDT, CDR2 YYEEEE. The CDR3 sequence is 17 residues long. Unmatched junction bases numbered 14, after V lost 1 base and J lost 7 bases. CDR3 sequence: CASSLKGARGARNEQFF. The CDR3 coding sequence is TGTGCCAGCAGCTTGAAGGGGGCCAGGGGCGCTCGGAATGAGCAGTTCTTC.

This clonotype was seen only a few times. The chain has TRBV5-6 and TRBJ1-2; 8 positions match TRBD1. Germline CDR1 reads SGHDT; CDR2 reads YYEEEE. With 4 bases clipped from V and 8 bases from J, the junction kept 10 bases outside the gene matches. The CDR3 length is 14 residues. CDR3 nucleotide sequence: TGTGCCAGCAGCCTTGGACAGGGCCTAACAGGCTACACCTTC. This gives the protein CASSLGQGLTGYTF.

In its sample, this clonotype was seen a few times. The rearrangement uses TRBV5-1 and TRBJ2-3; 13 bases fit TRBD2. Germline V gene sequence: CDR1 SGHRS, CDR2 YFSETQ. This CDR3 region has 17 residues. The ends lost 4 bases at V and 3 bases at J; junction bases unmatched: 8. CDR3 DNA: TGCGCCAGCAGCCCTGGACTAGCGGGAGTTGGGACAGATACGCAGTATTTT. Translated, it gives CASSPGLAGVGTDTQYF.

This clonotype has more than one count but fewer than ten. The genes are TRBV12-3 or TRBV12-4 and TRBJ2-1; perhaps TRBD2 as D (5 bases). The CDR3 is made up of 17 amino acids. Trimming removed 3 bases at V and 5 bases at J, with 20 bases between. The CDR3 nucleotides are TGTGCCAGCAGTTTTAGGGTAGTTAGCGCCTATCACAATGAGCAGTTCTTC. Translated, it gives CASSFRVVSAYHNEQFF.

The chain joins TRBV4-2 to TRBJ1-5; 8 bases match TRBD1. This CDR3 spans 16 amino acids. The germline gives CDR1 LGHNA, CDR2 YNFKEQ. With V trimmed by 0 bases and J by 6 bases, 7 bases remained unmatched. The chain's CDR3 is CASSQDPTQGGQPQHF. The CDR3 DNA reads TGTGCCAGCAGCCAAGATCCGACACAGGGGGGTCAGCCCCAGCATTTT.